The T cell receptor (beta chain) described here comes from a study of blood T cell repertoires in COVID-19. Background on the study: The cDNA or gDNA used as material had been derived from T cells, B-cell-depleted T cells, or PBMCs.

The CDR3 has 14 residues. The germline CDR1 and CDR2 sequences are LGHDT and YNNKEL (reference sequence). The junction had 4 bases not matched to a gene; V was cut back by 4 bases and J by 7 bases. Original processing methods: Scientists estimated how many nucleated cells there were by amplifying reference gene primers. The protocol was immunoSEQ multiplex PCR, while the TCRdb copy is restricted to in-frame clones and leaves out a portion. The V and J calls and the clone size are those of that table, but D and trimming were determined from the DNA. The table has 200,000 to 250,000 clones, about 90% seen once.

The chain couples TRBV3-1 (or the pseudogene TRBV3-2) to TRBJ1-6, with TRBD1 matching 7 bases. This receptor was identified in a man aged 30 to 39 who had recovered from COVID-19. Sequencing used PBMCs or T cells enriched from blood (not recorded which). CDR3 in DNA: TGTGCCAGCAGCCTCCGGGACAGCAATTCACCCCTCCACTTT. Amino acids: CASSLRDSNSPLHF.